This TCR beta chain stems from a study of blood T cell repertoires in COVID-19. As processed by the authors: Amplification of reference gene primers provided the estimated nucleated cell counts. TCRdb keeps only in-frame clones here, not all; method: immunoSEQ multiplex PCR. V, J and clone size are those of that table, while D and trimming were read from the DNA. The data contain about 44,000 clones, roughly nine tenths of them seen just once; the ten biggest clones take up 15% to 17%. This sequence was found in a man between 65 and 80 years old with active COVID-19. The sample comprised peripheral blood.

CDR3 DNA: TGTGCCAGCAGCTTCCTAGGGGGGGGCGAGCAGTACTTC. Its translation: CASSFLGGGEQYF. V is TRBV3-1 (or the pseudogene TRBV3-2) and J is TRBJ2-7, with D possibly matching TRBD2 (7 bases). Trimming left V 5 bases short and J 6 bases short, with 14 bases between. The CDR3 is 13 residues long. CDR1 and CDR2 from the germline V gene are LGHDT and YNNKEL (reference sequence).